What follows describes a single TCR beta chain. Original processing notes: Reference gene primer amplification in the assay estimated nucleated cell counts. Clones were sequenced by immunoSEQ multiplex PCR, and TCRdb holds only the in-frame ones, with some missing. The V and J calls and clone size are taken from that table; D and trimming were inferred from the DNA. The table records 90,000 to 100,000 clones, about 88% of them present only once. The data stem from a study of blood T cell repertoires in COVID-19. Study background: Italy, Spain and the United States were the sources of the convalescent and acute COVID-19 samples. T cells, B-cell-depleted T cells, or PBMCs provided the cDNA or gDNA that served as material.

The receptor comes from a woman in her sixties or seventies with acute or convalescent COVID-19. Sequenced: peripheral blood.

CDR3 nucleotides: TGTGCCAGCAGCTGGGACAATTCTGGAAACACCATATATTTT. Translating gives CASSWDNSGNTIYF. The chain couples TRBV7-9 to TRBJ1-3; TRBD1 is a possible D gene (6 bases). Germline CDR1 reads SEHNR; CDR2 reads FQNEAQ (reference sequence). The V end was cut by 4 bases, the J end by 1 base, with 8 bases between. This CDR3 is 14 amino acids long.